This T cell receptor (beta chain) was documented in a study of identical twins. Study-wide points: One should note that invariant MAIT and iNKT cells could partly confound zero-insertion analyses.

TCRdb reanalysed the 5' RACE reads using MiXCR and keeps one entry per CDR3 protein. Altogether some 730,000 distinct CDR3 sequences are present, 18% being singletons, with the ten largest covering around 13%. Remarks on this clonotype: Its antigen is undetermined.

Another study also made use of these data, one on T cells expressing NK-cell markers. That paper adds: One observes that, in several donors, these clonotypes were also the leading ones within the CD3+CD56-NKG2C+ fraction.

The source of this sequence is a young woman in good health. Sequenced material: PBMCs.

CDR3 bases: TGTGCCAGCAGTTACGCAATAGCGGGAGGGCACGAGCAGTACTTC. This encodes CASSYAIAGGHEQYF. The J gene is TRBJ2-7, the V gene TRBV6-5, with 11 bases identical to TRBD2. Germline CDR1 and CDR2: MNHEY and SVGAGI. CDR3 length: 15 amino acids. V shed 2 bases, J shed 5 bases, and the junction held 5 bases outside the gene matches.